These 4 T cell receptor beta chains came from one sample sequenced in a study of somatic mutations in cytotoxic T cells in rheumatoid arthritis. Libraries were prepared by immunoSEQ multiplex PCR; TCRdb keeps only in-frame clonotypes and omits some of them. The sample holds some 16,000 clones, roughly 80% seen once. Sequencing was performed on CD8+ T cells sorted from blood. The receptors come from an adult with rheumatoid arthritis.

The rearrangement joins TRBV9 to TRBJ1-1; D might be TRBD1 (5 bases). From germline, CDR1 is SGDLS and CDR2 YYNGEE. This CDR3 comprises 15 residues. V lost 3 bases, J lost 1 base, and 13 bases lay in between. CDR3 sequence reads: CASSDGLQGNTEAFF. CDR3 bases: TGTGCCAGCAGCGACGGGCTTCAGGGGAACACTGAAGCTTTCTTT.

This sequence joins TRBV11-1 and TRBJ1-1; D gene ambiguous. The germline V gene has CDR1 SGHAT and CDR2 FQDESV (reference sequence). The CDR3 extends over 14 amino acids. Trimming pared 3 bases from V and 0 bases from J, leaving 8 bases between. CDR3 sequence (DNA): TGTGCCAGCAGCTTGGCCAGTGTGAACACTGAAGCTTTCTTT. Its protein is CASSLASVNTEAFF.

The chain couples TRBV15 to TRBJ1-5; the D is unclear. The V end was cut by 5 bases, the J end by 5 bases, with 16 bases between. The CDR3 runs 15 residues. The germline V gene encodes CDR1 LNHNV and CDR2 YYDKDF (reference sequence). This chain's CDR3 is CATSARSGPDQPQHF. The CDR3 nucleotides read TGTGCCACCAGCGCCCGGAGTGGCCCGGATCAGCCCCAGCATTTT. Combining the CDR3 with reference TRBV15 and TRBJ1-5 gives the whole variable domain DAMVIQNPRYQVTQFGKPVTLSCSQTLNHNVMYWYQQKSSQAPKLLFHYYDKDFNNEADTPDNFQSRRPNTSFCFLDIRSPGLGDTAMYLCATSARSGPDQPQHFGDGTRLSIL.

J is TRBJ1-5 and V is TRBV2; D possibly corresponds to TRBD1 (5 bases). Trimming removed 7 bases at V and 0 bases at J, with 22 bases between. The CDR3 has 18 residues. Germline lookup yields CDR1 SNHLY and CDR2 FYNNEI. CDR3: CASKSRPGRDYSNQPQHF. DNA for the CDR3: TGTGCCAGCAAAAGTCGTCCGGGACGCGATTATAGCAATCAGCCCCAGCATTTT.